This TCR beta chain is from a study of blood T cell repertoires in COVID-19. Germline V gives CDR1 SQVTM, CDR2 ANQGSEA. Trimming took off 7 bases at V and 1 base at J, with 4 bases between the two ends. This CDR3 comprises 11 residues. Profiled with immunoSEQ multiplex PCR; TCRdb holds only in-frame clones, not every one. The table includes around 120,000 clones, 79% detected once. Sequenced material: peripheral blood. The source of this sequence is a woman older than 75 with acute or convalescent COVID-19. The V and J genes are TRBV29-1 and TRBJ2-2; D gene unclear. The CDR3: CSGRNTGELFF. The CDR3 DNA reads as TGCAGCGGGAGGAACACCGGGGAGCTGTTTTTT.